This T cell receptor beta chain was found in a study of identifying expanded T cells in peripheral blood. The data were produced by immunoSEQ multiplex PCR, yet TCRdb's version contains in-frame clones alone and is incomplete. The repertoire holds 100,000 to 150,000 clones, with 75% to 90% as singletons. This receptor was taken from a person between 18 and 75 years old in good health. The sequenced sample consisted of blood.

The CDR3 region is CSAFIRGEQYF. The CDR3 DNA sequence: TGCAGTGCTTTCATCCGTGGCGAGCAGTACTTC. The genes are TRBV20-1 and TRBJ2-7; D gene ambiguous. Looked up from germline, CDR1 is DFQATT and CDR2 is SNEGSKA (reference sequence). The CDR3 runs 11 residues. The V end was cut by 5 bases, the J end by 6 bases, with 11 bases between.